The T cell receptor (beta chain) described here comes from a study of cytomegalovirus exposure and HLA in healthy donors. The PCR employed 60 Vbeta primers together with 13 Jbeta primers. Generated by immunoSEQ multiplex PCR, the TCRdb table keeps only in-frame clones and is missing some. The sample includes 150,000 or so clones, around 80% of them seen just once. V was pared by 10 bases and J by 6 bases, with 3 bases of the junction left unmatched. This CDR3 region has 11 residues. Germline V gives CDR1 LNHDA, CDR2 SQIVND (reference sequence). The material sequenced was PBMCs. The TCR was taken from a man aged 50 or older in good health and CMV-seronegative. The gene calls are TRBV19 and TRBJ2-7, with 10 bases identical to TRBD2. The CDR3 DNA follows: TGTGCCACCAGGACTAGCGGCGAGCAGTACTTC. This sequence encodes CATRTSGEQYF.